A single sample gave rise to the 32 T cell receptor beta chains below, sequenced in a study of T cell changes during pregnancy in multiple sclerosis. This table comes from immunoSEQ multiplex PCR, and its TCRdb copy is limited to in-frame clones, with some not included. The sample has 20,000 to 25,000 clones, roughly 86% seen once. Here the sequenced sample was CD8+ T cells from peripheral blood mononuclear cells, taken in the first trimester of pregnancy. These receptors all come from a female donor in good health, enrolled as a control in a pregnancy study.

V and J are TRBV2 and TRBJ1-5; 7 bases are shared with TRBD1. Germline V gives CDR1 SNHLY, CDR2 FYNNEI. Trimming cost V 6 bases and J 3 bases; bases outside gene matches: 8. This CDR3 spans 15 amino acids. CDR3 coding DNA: TGTGCCAGCAGGTCCGGGACAGAAAACAATCAGCCCCAGCATTTT. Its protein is CASRSGTENNQPQHF.

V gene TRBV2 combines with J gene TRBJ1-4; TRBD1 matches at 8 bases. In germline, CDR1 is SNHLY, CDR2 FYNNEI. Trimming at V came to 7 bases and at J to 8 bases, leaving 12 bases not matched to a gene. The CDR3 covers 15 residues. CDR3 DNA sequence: TGTGCCAGCATTGTTTGGACAGGGAAGGGGGAAAAACTGTTTTTT. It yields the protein CASIVWTGKGEKLFF.

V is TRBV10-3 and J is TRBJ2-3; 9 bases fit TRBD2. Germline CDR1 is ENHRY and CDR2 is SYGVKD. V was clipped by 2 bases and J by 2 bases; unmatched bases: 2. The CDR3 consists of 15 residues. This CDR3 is CAISELAGTTDTQYF. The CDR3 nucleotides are TGTGCCATCAGTGAGCTAGCGGGGACCACAGATACGCAGTATTTT.

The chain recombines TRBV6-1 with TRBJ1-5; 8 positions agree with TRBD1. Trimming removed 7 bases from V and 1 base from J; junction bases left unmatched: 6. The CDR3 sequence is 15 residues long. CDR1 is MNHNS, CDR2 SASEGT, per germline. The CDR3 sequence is CASMKQGVSNQPQHF. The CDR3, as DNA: TGTGCCAGCATGAAACAGGGGGTCAGCAATCAGCCCCAGCATTTT.

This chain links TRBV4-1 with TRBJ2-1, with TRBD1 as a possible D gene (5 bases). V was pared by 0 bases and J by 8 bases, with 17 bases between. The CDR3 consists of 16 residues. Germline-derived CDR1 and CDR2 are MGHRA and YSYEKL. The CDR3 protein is CASSQETGTPGYEQFF. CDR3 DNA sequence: TGCGCCAGCAGCCAAGAAACAGGAACACCCGGCTATGAGCAGTTCTTC.

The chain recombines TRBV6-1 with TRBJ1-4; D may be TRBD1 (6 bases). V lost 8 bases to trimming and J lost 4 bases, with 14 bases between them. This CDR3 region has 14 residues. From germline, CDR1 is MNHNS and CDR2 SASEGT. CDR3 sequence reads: CASGEGEVNEKLFF. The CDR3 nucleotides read TGTGCCAGCGGGGAGGGGGAGGTTAATGAAAAACTGTTTTTT.

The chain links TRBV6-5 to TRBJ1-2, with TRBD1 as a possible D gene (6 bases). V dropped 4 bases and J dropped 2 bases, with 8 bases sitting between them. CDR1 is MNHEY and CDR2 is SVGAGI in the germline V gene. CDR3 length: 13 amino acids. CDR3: CASSLDSNYGYTF. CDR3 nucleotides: TGTGCCAGCAGTTTGGACAGCAACTATGGCTACACCTTC.

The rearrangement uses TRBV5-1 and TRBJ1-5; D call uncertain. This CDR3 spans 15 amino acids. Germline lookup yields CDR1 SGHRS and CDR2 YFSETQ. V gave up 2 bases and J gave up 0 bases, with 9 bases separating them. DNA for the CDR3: TGCGCCAGCAGCTTACGGGGATATAGCAATCAGCCCCAGCATTTT. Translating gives CASSLRGYSNQPQHF.

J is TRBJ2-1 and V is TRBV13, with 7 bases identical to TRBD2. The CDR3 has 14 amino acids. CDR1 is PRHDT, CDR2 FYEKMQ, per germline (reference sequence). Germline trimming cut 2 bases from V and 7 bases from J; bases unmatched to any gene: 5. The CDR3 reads CASSLSLAENEQFF. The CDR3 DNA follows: TGTGCCAGCAGCTTAAGTCTAGCGGAGAATGAGCAGTTCTTC.

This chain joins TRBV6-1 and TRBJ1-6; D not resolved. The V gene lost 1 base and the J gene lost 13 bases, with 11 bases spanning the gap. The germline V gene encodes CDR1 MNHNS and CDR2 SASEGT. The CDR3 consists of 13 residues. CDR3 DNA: TGTGCCAGCAGTGAAGTTGAGGGCCTCCCCCTCCACTTT. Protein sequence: CASSEVEGLPLHF.

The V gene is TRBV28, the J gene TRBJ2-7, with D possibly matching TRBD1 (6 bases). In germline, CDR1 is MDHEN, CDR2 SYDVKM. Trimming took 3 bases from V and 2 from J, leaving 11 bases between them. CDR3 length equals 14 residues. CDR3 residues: CASSLGAGPYEQYF. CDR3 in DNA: TGTGCCAGCAGTTTGGGGGCAGGACCCTACGAGCAGTACTTC.

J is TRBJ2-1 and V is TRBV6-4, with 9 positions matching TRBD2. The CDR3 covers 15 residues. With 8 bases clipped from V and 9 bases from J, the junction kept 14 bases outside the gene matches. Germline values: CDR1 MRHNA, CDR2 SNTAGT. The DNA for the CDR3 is TGTGCCAGCCCCGAGGGGGCGGGAGGGCGGGGTGAGCAGTTCTTC. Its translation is CASPEGAGGRGEQFF.

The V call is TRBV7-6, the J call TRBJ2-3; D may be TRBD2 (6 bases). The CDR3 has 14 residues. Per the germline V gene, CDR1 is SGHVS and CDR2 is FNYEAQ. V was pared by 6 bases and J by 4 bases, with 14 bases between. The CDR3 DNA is TGTGCCAGCAGTAGGGCGGGGACGGCAGATACGCAGTATTTT. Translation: CASSRAGTADTQYF.

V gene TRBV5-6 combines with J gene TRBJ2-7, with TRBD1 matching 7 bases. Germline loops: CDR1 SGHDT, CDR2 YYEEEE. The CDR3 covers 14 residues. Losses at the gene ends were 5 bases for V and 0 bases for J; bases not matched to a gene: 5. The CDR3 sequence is CASRTGQNSYEQYF. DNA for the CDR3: TGTGCCAGCAGAACGGGACAGAACTCCTACGAGCAGTACTTC.

As DNA, the CDR3 is TGTGCCAGCAGCTCCGTCCTTAGCGGCATAAGCGCAGATACGCAGTATTTT. Translated: CASSSVLSGISADTQYF. This chain links TRBV13 with TRBJ2-3, with a weak D call TRBD2 (6 bases). V was shortened by 4 bases and J by 4 bases, with 21 bases between the two germline ends. Germline assignment: CDR1 PRHDT and CDR2 FYEKMQ (reference sequence). There are 17 residues in the CDR3. Using reference TRBV13 and TRBJ2-3 for the parts outside the CDR3, the full variable domain is AAGVIQSPRHLIKEKRETATLKCYPIPRHDTVYWYQQGPGQDPQFLISFYEKMQSDKGSIPDRFSAQQFSDYHSELNMSSLELGDSALYFCASSSVLSGISADTQYFGPGTRLTVL.

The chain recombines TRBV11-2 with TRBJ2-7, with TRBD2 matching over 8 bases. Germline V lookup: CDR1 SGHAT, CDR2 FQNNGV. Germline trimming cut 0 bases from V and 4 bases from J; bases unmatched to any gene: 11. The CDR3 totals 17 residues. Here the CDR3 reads CASSLDGGGAGAYEQYF. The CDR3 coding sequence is TGTGCCAGCAGCTTAGATGGGGGCGGAGCGGGAGCGTACGAGCAGTACTTC. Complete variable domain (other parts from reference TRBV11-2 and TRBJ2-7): EAGVAQSPRYKIIEKRQSVAFWCNPISGHATLYWYQQILGQGPKLLIQFQNNGVVDDSQLPKDRFSAERLKGVDSTLKIQPAKLEDSAVYLCASSLDGGGAGAYEQYFGPGTRLTVT.

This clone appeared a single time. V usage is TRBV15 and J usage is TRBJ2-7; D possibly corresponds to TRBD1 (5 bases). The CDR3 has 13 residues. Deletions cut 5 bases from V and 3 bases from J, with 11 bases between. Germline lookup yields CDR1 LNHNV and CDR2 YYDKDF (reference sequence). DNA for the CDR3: TGTGCCACCAGCCCCAGACAGAACTACGAGCAGTACTTC. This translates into CATSPRQNYEQYF.

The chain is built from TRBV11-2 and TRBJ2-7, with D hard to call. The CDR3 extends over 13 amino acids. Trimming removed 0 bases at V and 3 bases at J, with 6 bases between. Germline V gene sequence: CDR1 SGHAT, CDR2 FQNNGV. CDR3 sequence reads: CASSLESRYEQYF. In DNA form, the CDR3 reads TGTGCCAGCAGCTTAGAAAGCCGCTACGAGCAGTACTTC.

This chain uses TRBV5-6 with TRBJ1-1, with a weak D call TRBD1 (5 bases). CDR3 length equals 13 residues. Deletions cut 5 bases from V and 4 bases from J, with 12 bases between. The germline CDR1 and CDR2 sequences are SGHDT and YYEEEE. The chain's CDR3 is CASRWGGGTEAFF. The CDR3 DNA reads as TGTGCCAGCAGATGGGGGGGAGGCACTGAAGCTTTCTTT.

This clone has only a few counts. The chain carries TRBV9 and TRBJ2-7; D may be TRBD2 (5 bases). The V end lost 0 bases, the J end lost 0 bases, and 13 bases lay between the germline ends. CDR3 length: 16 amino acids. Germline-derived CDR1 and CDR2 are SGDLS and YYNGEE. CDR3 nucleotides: TGTGCCAGCAGCGTAGGGGATGGCGGGTACTCCTACGAGCAGTACTTC. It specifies CASSVGDGGYSYEQYF.

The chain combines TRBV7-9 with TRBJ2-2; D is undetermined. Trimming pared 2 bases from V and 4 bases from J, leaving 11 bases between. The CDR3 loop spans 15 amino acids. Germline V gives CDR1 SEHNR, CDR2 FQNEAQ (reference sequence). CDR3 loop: CASSLPIAGTGELFF. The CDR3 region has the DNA TGTGCCAGCAGCTTACCAATCGCAGGCACCGGGGAGCTGTTTTTT.

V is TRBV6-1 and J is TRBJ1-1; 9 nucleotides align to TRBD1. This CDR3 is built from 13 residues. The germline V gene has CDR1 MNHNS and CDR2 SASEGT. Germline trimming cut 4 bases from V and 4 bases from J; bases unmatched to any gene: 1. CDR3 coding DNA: TGTGCCAGCAGTGGGGACAGGGCCACTGAAGCTTTCTTT. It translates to CASSGDRATEAFF.

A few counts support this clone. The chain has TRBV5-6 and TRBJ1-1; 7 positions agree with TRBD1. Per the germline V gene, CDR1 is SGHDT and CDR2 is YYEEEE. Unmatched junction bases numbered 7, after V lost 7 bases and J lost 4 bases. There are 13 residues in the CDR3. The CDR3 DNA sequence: TGTGCCAGCGAAAGACAGGGTCGCACTGAAGCTTTCTTT. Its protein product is CASERQGRTEAFF. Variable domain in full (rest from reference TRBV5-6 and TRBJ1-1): DAGVTQSPTHLIKTRGQQVTLRCSPKSGHDTVSWYQQALGQGPQFIFQYYEEEERQRGNFPDRFSGHQFPNYSSELNVNALLLGDSALYLCASERQGRTEAFFGQGTRLTVV.

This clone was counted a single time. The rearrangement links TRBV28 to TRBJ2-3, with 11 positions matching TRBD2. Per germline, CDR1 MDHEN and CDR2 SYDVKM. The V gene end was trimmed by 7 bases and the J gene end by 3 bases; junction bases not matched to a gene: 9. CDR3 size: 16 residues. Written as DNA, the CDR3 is TGTGCCAGCACCACTAGCGGGAGCTTACCGACAGATACGCAGTATTTT. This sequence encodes CASTTSGSLPTDTQYF.

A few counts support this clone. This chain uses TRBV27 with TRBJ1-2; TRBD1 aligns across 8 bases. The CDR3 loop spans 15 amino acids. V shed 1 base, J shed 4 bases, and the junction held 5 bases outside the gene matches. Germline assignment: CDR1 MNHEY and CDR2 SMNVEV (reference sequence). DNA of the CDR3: TGTGCCAGCAGTTTATTGGCAGGGGGCGTCTATGGCTACACCTTC. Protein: CASSLLAGGVYGYTF.

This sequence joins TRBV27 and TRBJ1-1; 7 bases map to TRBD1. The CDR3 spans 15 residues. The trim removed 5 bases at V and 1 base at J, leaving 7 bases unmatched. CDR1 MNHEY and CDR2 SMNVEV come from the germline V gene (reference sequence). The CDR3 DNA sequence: TGTGCCAGCAGTCTTTTGCCAGGGGGGAACACTGAAGCTTTCTTT. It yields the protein CASSLLPGGNTEAFF.

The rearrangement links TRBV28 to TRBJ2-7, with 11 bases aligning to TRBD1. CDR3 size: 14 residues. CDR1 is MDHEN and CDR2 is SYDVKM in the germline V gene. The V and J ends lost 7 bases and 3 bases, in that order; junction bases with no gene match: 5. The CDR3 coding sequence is TGTGCCAGCACCCCGGGACAGGGGGGCTACGAGCAGTACTTC. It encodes CASTPGQGGYEQYF.

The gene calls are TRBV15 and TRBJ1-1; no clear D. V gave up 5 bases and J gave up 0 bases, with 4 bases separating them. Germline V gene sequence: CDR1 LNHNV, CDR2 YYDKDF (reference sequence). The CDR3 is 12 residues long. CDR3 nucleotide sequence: TGTGCCACCAGCCGGTTGAACACTGAAGCTTTCTTT. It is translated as CATSRLNTEAFF.

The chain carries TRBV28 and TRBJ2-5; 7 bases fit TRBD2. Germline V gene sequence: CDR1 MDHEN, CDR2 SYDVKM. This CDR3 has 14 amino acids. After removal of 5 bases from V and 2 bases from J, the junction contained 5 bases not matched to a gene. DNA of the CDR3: TGTGCCAGCAGTGCCGGGGGGAATCAAGAGACCCAGTACTTC. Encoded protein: CASSAGGNQETQYF. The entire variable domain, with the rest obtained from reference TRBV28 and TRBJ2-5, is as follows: DVKVTQSSRYLVKRTGEKVFLECVQDMDHENMFWYRQDPGLGLRLIYFSYDVKMKEKGDIPEGYSVSREKKERFSLILESASTNQTSMYLCASSAGGNQETQYFGPGTRLLVL.

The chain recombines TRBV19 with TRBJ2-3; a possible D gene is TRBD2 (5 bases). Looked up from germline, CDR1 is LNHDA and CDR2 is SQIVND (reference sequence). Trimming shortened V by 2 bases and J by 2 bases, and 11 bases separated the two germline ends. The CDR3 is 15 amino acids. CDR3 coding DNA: TGTGCCAGTAGTATAATTCCCCGGGACACAGATACGCAGTATTTT. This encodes CASSIIPRDTDTQYF.

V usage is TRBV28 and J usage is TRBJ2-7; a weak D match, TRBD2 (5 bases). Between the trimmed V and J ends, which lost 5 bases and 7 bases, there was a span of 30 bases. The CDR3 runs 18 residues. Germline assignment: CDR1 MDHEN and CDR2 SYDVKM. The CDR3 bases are TGTGCCAGCAGTCCGACCCTCCCGCCGGAGCGGATTTGGAGAGAGCAGTACTTC. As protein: CASSPTLPPERIWREQYF.

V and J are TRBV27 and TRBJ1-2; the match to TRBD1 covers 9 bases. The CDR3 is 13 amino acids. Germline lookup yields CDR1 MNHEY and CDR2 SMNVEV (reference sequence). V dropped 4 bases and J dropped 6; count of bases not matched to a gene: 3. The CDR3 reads CASSSTGGNGYTF. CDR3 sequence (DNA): TGTGCCAGCAGTTCGACAGGGGGAAATGGCTACACCTTC.